This TCR beta chain was sequenced in a study of T cell responses to AZD1222 COVID-19 vaccine. Study at large: Timing groups of about 4 and about 12 weeks for second doses were pooled.

General study points: Close to half of spike-specific TCRs reportedly recognize unmutated variant regions. Spike-specific TCR repertoires showed rising breadth and depth after two AZD1222 doses. Clonal diversity was possibly underestimated, and white British individuals and females predominated among donors.

TCRdb's copy holds only in-frame clones and misses some; the assay was immunoSEQ multiplex PCR. This repertoire shows some 100,000 clones, around nine tenths found once; its top ten account for 2.5% to 4%. This CDR3 contains 13 residues. J lost 3 bases, V lost 6 bases, and 1 base had no gene match. The germline gives CDR1 SNHLY, CDR2 FYNNEI. In the case of this clone: Its target is not known.

The source of this sequence is an adult in good health. This chain connects TRBV2 to TRBJ2-2; 7 nucleotides line up with TRBD1. The sequences come from peripheral blood, collected on day 0 of AZD1222 vaccination. In DNA, the CDR3 is TGTGCCAGCAGAGACAGGGACACCGGGGAGCTGTTTTTT. This sequence encodes CASRDRDTGELFF.